This T cell receptor (beta chain) was sequenced during a study of blood T cell repertoires in COVID-19. Overall study context: Nucleic acid was either cDNA or gDNA, and it came from T cells, B-cell-depleted T cells, or PBMCs.

Per germline, CDR1 KGHSH and CDR2 LQKENI. V lost 6 bases to trimming and J lost 6 bases; unmatched junction nucleotides: 8. The CDR3 has 15 amino acids. Assay: immunoSEQ multiplex PCR; the TCRdb copy retains only in-frame clones and omits some. The table lists 85,000 to 95,000 clones, roughly 89% of them singletons. This clonotype was obtained from a woman older than 75 with active COVID-19. This rearrangement joins TRBV18 to TRBJ2-2; 9 nucleotides line up with TRBD2. Material for sequencing was peripheral blood. CDR3 protein: CASSQGLAGAGELFF. The CDR3, as DNA: TGTGCCAGCTCCCAGGGACTAGCCGGTGCCGGGGAGCTGTTTTTT.